This TCR beta chain was identified in a study of beta chain features in type 1 diabetes. The CDR3 contains 13 residues. Trimming stripped 0 bases from V and 5 bases from J, with 8 bases between. CDR1 SGHRS and CDR2 YFSETQ come from the germline V gene. The isolated RNA, all of it, was reverse transcribed, so expressed TCRB transcripts were what got sequenced. Using immunoSEQ multiplex PCR, the repertoire was profiled, and TCRdb retains in-frame clones only, with some absent. The repertoire holds 900,000 or so clones, around a sixth seen once, with about 0.02% in the top ten. As concerns this clone: Other DNA sequences from this sample encode an identical CDR3 as well.

This sequence originates from a young woman in good health. The rearrangement links TRBV5-1 to TRBJ2-5; D gene uncertain. The sequenced sample consisted of naive CD4+ T cells from blood. The CDR3, as DNA: TGCGCCAGCAGCTTGGGGCTGGGGGAGACCCAGTACTTC. As protein: CASSLGLGETQYF.